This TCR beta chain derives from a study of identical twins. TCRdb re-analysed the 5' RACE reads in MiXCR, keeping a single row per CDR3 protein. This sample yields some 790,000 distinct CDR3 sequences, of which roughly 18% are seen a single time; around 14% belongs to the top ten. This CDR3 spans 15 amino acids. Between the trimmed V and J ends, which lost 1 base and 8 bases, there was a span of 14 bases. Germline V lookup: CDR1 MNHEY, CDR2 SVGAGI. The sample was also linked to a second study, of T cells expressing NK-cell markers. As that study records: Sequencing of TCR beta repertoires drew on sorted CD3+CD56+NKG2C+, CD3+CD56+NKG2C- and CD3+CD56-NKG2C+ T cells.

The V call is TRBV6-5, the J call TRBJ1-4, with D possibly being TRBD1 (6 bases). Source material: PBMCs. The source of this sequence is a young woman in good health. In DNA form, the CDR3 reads TGTGCCAGCAGTTACTTACCCACAGGGAGGGAAAAACTGTTTTTT. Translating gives CASSYLPTGREKLFF.